A single sample gave rise to the 28 T cell receptor beta chains below, sequenced in a study of OX40 agonist ivuxolimab in advanced cancers. TCRdb's copy holds only in-frame clones and misses some; the assay was immunoSEQ multiplex PCR. Of about 60,000 clones listed, roughly 86% are singletons. Source: CD4+ or CD8+ T cells sorted from blood, taken in a trial of the OX40 agonist ivuxolimab. The receptors shown here come from an adult with an advanced solid tumor such as melanoma, head and neck, liver or kidney cancer.

CDR3 bases: TGTGCCAGCAGCCCCTTAGGGGGGGCTACGCAGTATTTT. It codes for CASSPLGGATQYF. The genes are TRBV6-4 and TRBJ2-3, with D perhaps matching TRBD2 (7 bases). Per the germline V gene, CDR1 is MRHNA and CDR2 is SNTAGT. V lost 6 bases and J lost 8, with 15 bases in between. The CDR3 runs 13 residues.

The CDR3 DNA reads as TGTGCCAGCACCTTGAAAGGGCATGAGCAGTTCTTC. This codes for CASTLKGHEQFF. This chain links TRBV11-2 with TRBJ2-1; D is undetermined. This CDR3 is built from 12 residues. Trimming took 7 bases from V and 8 from J, leaving 12 bases between them. Per germline, CDR1 SGHAT and CDR2 FQNNGV.

This clone was recorded a few times. The chain employs TRBV7-6 and TRBJ2-5; 7 nucleotides line up with TRBD2. The ends lost 3 bases at V and 2 bases at J; junction bases unmatched: 6. CDR1 and CDR2 (germline): SGHVS, FNYEAQ. This CDR3 has 15 residues. CDR3 in amino acids: CASSFEWGGQETQYF. CDR3 DNA sequence: TGTGCCAGCAGCTTTGAGTGGGGGGGTCAAGAGACCCAGTACTTC.

On this clone itself: Other DNA sequences in the sample encode the same CDR3. The J gene is TRBJ1-2, the V gene TRBV6-5, with D perhaps matching TRBD1 (6 bases). This CDR3 has 14 amino acids. Germline CDR1 is MNHEY and CDR2 is SVGAGI. V dropped 0 bases and J dropped 3 bases, with 8 bases sitting between them. CDR3 coding DNA: TGTGCCAGCAGTTACTCCGAGGGGGACTATGGCTACACCTTC. Its translation: CASSYSEGDYGYTF.

V gene TRBV13 combines with J gene TRBJ1-2; 7 bases match TRBD1. Germline CDR1 is PRHDT and CDR2 is FYEKMQ (reference sequence). Germline trimming cut 5 bases from V and 3 bases from J; bases unmatched to any gene: 9. This CDR3 contains 15 residues. DNA of the CDR3: TGTGCCAGCAGCGCCCCGGACAGGTTCCACTATGGCTACACCTTC. It specifies CASSAPDRFHYGYTF.

This chain uses TRBV7-6 with TRBJ1-2; no firm D call. Looked up from germline, CDR1 is SGHVS and CDR2 is FNYEAQ. The CDR3 consists of 15 residues. V was pared by 5 bases and J by 5 bases, with 18 bases between. Here the CDR3 DNA reads TGTGCCAGCAGCCCTGTGGGTATAGAAGAATATGGCTACACCTTC. This codes for CASSPVGIEEYGYTF.

This chain links TRBV10-1 with TRBJ2-3; 7 bases agree with TRBD2. With 3 bases clipped from V and 6 bases from J, the junction kept 9 bases outside the gene matches. Germline lookup yields CDR1 WNHNN and CDR2 SYGVQD (reference sequence). The CDR3 has 15 residues. DNA of the CDR3: TGCGCCAGCAGTGACTGGACTAGTGATATGGATACGCAGTATTTT. It codes for CASSDWTSDMDTQYF.

The CDR3 region has the DNA TGTGCCAGCAGTTACCCGCCCCGGGGGGCGGACACTGAAGCTTTCTTT. Its translation is CASSYPPRGADTEAFF. The rearrangement joins TRBV6-6 to TRBJ1-1; D perhaps matches TRBD1 (6 bases). The length of the CDR3 is 16 residues. Germline V lookup: CDR1 MNHNY, CDR2 SVGAGI (reference sequence). Trimming stripped 2 bases from V and 3 bases from J, with 16 bases between.

V is TRBV15 and J is TRBJ1-2; unclear D gene. From germline, CDR1 is LNHNV and CDR2 YYDKDF (reference sequence). There are 11 residues in the CDR3. V was pared by 2 bases and J by 7 bases, with 5 bases between. CDR3 protein: CATSRFGGYTF. The CDR3 DNA reads as TGTGCCACCAGCAGATTTGGTGGCTACACCTTC.

The sample holds one count of this clone. The chain has TRBV19 and TRBJ2-1; 8 bases line up with TRBD1. The trim removed 7 bases at V and 5 bases at J, leaving 10 bases unmatched. Germline V gives CDR1 LNHDA, CDR2 SQIVND (reference sequence). The CDR3 runs to 15 residues. The CDR3, as DNA: TGTGCCAGTACCACGGCCACAGGGGGAAACAATGAGCAGTTCTTC. This codes for CASTTATGGNNEQFF.

The chain uses TRBV6-6 and TRBJ1-2, with a possible D match to TRBD1 (5 bases). CDR1 and CDR2 from the germline V gene are MNHNY and SVGAGI (reference sequence). The CDR3 runs to 13 residues. With 6 bases removed from V and 4 bases from J, the gap between germline ends came to 12 bases. The CDR3 sequence is CASSAGLLYGYTF. CDR3 sequence (DNA): TGTGCCAGCAGCGCGGGACTACTCTATGGCTACACCTTC.

DNA for the CDR3: TGCAGCGTTGCTGTCCAGAACACCGGGGAGCTGTTTTTT. Translation: CSVAVQNTGELFF. V is TRBV29-1 and J is TRBJ2-2; the D is unclear. This CDR3 is built from 13 residues. V lost 4 bases to trimming and J lost 1 base, with 7 bases between them. CDR1 and CDR2 (germline): SQVTM, ANQGSEA.

The chain joins TRBV7-9 to TRBJ2-2; D not resolved. This CDR3 spans 13 amino acids. CDR1 is SEHNR, CDR2 FQNEAQ, per germline (reference sequence). The V gene lost 1 base and the J gene lost 6 bases, with 6 bases spanning the gap. The CDR3 nucleotides are TGTGCCAGCAGCTTAGGCCCGGCCGGGGAGCTGTTTTTT. The encoded protein is CASSLGPAGELFF.

The chain recombines TRBV5-1 with TRBJ1-1; 12 positions agree with TRBD1. This CDR3 spans 14 amino acids. V gave up 4 bases and J gave up 11 bases; unmatched junction bases: 9. Germline lookup yields CDR1 SGHRS and CDR2 YFSETQ. Here the CDR3 DNA reads TGCGCCAGCAGCCCCGGGACAGGGGGCGTTTCGGCTTTCTTT. The encoded protein is CASSPGTGGVSAFF.

The chain employs TRBV6-5 and TRBJ2-7; either TRBD1 or TRBD2 may supply D (5 bases each). Germline lookup yields CDR1 MNHEY and CDR2 SVGAGI. This CDR3 is 14 amino acids long. Trimming pared 8 bases from V and 5 bases from J, leaving 19 bases between. CDR3 DNA: TGTGCCAGCCGGAAACGGGACGGGAAGAACGAGCAGTACTTC. Translating gives CASRKRDGKNEQYF.

As DNA, the CDR3 is TGTGCCAGCGTCGAGACGGCTAGCTTCTACGAGCAGTACTTC. Protein sequence: CASVETASFYEQYF. The gene calls are TRBV2 and TRBJ2-7; weak D call: TRBD2 (5 bases). The CDR3 consists of 14 residues. V shed 8 bases and J shed 3 bases, with 17 bases lying between them. CDR1 and CDR2 (germline): SNHLY, FYNNEI.

This clone was detected only a few times. V is TRBV10-1 and J is TRBJ2-7; tentatively, D is TRBD2 (5 bases). Germline V gives CDR1 WNHNN, CDR2 SYGVQD (reference sequence). Trimming cost V 6 bases and J 3 bases, with 15 bases left between them. CDR3 length: 14 residues. The CDR3 is CASSIAGPNYEQYF. In DNA, the CDR3 is TGCGCCAGCAGCATCGCGGGCCCCAACTACGAGCAGTACTTC.

This rearrangement joins TRBV2 to TRBJ2-3; 8 nucleotides agree with TRBD1. The CDR3 consists of 16 residues. V lost 6 bases to trimming and J lost 5 bases; unmatched junction nucleotides: 13. CDR1 is SNHLY and CDR2 is FYNNEI in the germline V gene. In DNA form, the CDR3 reads TGTGCCAGCAGCTCAAGTCAGGGGGCGCATGGAGATACGCAGTATTTT. This translates into CASSSSQGAHGDTQYF. Combining the CDR3 with reference TRBV2 and TRBJ2-3 gives the whole variable domain EPEVTQTPSHQVTQMGQEVILRCVPISNHLYFYWYRQILGQKVEFLVSFYNNEISEKSEIFDDQFSVERPDGSNFTLKIRSTKLEDSAMYFCASSSSQGAHGDTQYFGPGTRLTVL.

The chain has TRBV6-5 and TRBJ2-7; D not resolved. Germline V CDR1 and CDR2: MNHEY, SVGAGI. There are 11 residues in the CDR3. Trimming took 4 bases from V and 7 from J, leaving 8 bases between them. DNA of the CDR3: TGTGCCAGCAGTTTGGGTTTGGAGCAGTACTTC. Amino acids: CASSLGLEQYF.

This clone was counted once. This rearrangement joins TRBV7-2 to TRBJ2-5; 7 bases match TRBD2. The J call is doubtful: the DNA matches TRBJ2-7 better. The germline CDR1 and CDR2 sequences are SGHTA and FQGNSA. The CDR3 length is 16 residues. The CDR3 is CASSLGRGGQNYEQYF. DNA for the CDR3: TGTGCCAGCAGCTTGGGGCGCGGGGGTCAGAATTACGAGCAGTACTTC.

V gene TRBV7-9 combines with J gene TRBJ1-1; 7 nucleotides agree with TRBD1. The germline V gene encodes CDR1 SEHNR and CDR2 FQNEAQ (reference sequence). The V segment lost 5 bases and the J segment 6 bases; nucleotides outside the gene matches: 6. This CDR3 spans 13 amino acids. The CDR3 DNA reads TGTGCCAGCAGCCCGGAGGGGGCAGCTGAAGCTTTCTTT. This gives the protein CASSPEGAAEAFF.

This clone was counted at least ten times. The rearrangement uses TRBV7-9 and TRBJ1-3; 8 nucleotides line up with TRBD1. The V and J ends lost 9 bases and 1 base, in that order; junction bases with no gene match: 8. CDR1 and CDR2 from the germline V gene are SEHNR and FQNEAQ (reference sequence). The CDR3 contains 15 residues. CDR3 bases: TGTGCCAGTACCCGGACAGGGAGTTCTGGAAACACCATATATTTT. This gives the protein CASTRTGSSGNTIYF.

This sequence joins TRBV2 and TRBJ1-1; 8 positions agree with TRBD1. V was pared by 6 bases and J by 1 base, with 7 bases of the junction left unmatched. This CDR3 region has 15 residues. CDR1 is SNHLY and CDR2 is FYNNEI in the germline V gene. CDR3 bases: TGTGCCAGCAGCCACAGGGGGGCCGCGAACACTGAAGCTTTCTTT. Encoded protein: CASSHRGAANTEAFF. The complete variable domain, with remaining parts taken from reference TRBV2 and TRBJ1-1, reads EPEVTQTPSHQVTQMGQEVILRCVPISNHLYFYWYRQILGQKVEFLVSFYNNEISEKSEIFDDQFSVERPDGSNFTLKIRSTKLEDSAMYFCASSHRGAANTEAFFGQGTRLTVV.

The chain employs TRBV6-6 and TRBJ1-2, with D perhaps matching TRBD1 (6 bases). V lost 4 bases and J lost 3, with 12 bases in between. Per the germline V gene, CDR1 is MNHNY and CDR2 is SVGAGI (reference sequence). CDR3 length: 14 amino acids. The CDR3 nucleotides read TGTGCCAGCAGTTTACTCCCAGGGGACTATGGCTACACCTTC. It is translated as CASSLLPGDYGYTF.

To note about this clone: The missing conserved phenylalanine or tryptophan at the end of this CDR3 makes a read error likely. V gene TRBV19 combines with J gene TRBJ1-6; perhaps TRBD1 as D (5 bases). V gave up 9 bases and J gave up 4 bases, with 7 bases separating them. Germline CDR1 and CDR2: LNHDA and SQIVND (reference sequence). CDR3 size: 12 residues. CDR3 in DNA: TGTGCCAGCAGGGATTATAATTCACCCCTCCACCTT. Translating gives CASRDYNSPLHL.

This clone showed up just a few times. This rearrangement joins TRBV7-3 to TRBJ2-3; 8 nucleotides line up with TRBD1. The ends lost 5 bases at V and 0 bases at J; junction bases unmatched: 7. This CDR3 contains 16 residues. CDR1 is SGHTA, CDR2 FQGTGA, per germline. The CDR3 DNA reads as TGTGCCAGCAGCCAAGCAGGGGGCGGGAGCACAGATACGCAGTATTTT. Protein sequence: CASSQAGGGSTDTQYF.

The count of this clone is one. The chain employs TRBV15 and TRBJ1-1; D ambiguous. Germline V gene lookup returns CDR1 LNHNV and CDR2 YYDKDF (reference sequence). The CDR3 is made up of 13 amino acids. With 1 base removed from V and 1 base from J, the gap between germline ends came to 4 bases. CDR3 in amino acids: CATSRGTNTEAFF. CDR3 nucleotides: TGTGCCACCAGCAGAGGTACGAACACTGAAGCTTTCTTT.

This clone was recorded a few times. The chain employs TRBV9 and TRBJ1-1; D is unresolved. CDR1 and CDR2 from the germline V gene are SGDLS and YYNGEE. Trimming cost V 4 bases and J 3 bases, with 16 bases left between them. The CDR3 covers 15 residues. The CDR3 is CASSPIGGLDTEAFF. In nucleotides, the CDR3 is TGTGCCAGCAGCCCGATAGGAGGGTTGGACACTGAAGCTTTCTTT. The full variable domain, in which reference TRBV9 and TRBJ1-1 provide the parts outside the CDR3, is DSGVTQTPKHLITATGQRVTLRCSPRSGDLSVYWYQQSLDQGLQFLIQYYNGEERAKGNILERFSAQQFPDLHSELNLSSLELGDSALYFCASSPIGGLDTEAFFGQGTRLTVV.